This entry concerns a single T cell receptor beta chain. The antigen is undetermined. These data come from a study of T-cell memory formation after mild COVID-19. Overall study: Each donor largely had its own TCR clusters. Whole-study results and caveats: Some SARS-CoV-2-responding clones were already detected in memory before infection. Proof of SARS-CoV-2 specificity was absent for the second-wave clones that crested on day 37.

TCRdb re-called the 5' RACE reads with MiXCR, one entry per CDR3 protein. The sample shows hundreds of thousands of distinct CDR3 sequences, about 15% of them seen only once. CDR3 length: 14 amino acids. Deletions cut 9 bases from V and 0 bases from J, with 12 bases between. From germline, CDR1 is MNHNS and CDR2 SASEGT. The source of this sequence is a man aged 18 to 30 who had mild COVID-19 (a few samples of this study predate the infection). Cell type and time point are not known. Specimen: PBMCs or a T cell subset sorted from them (not recorded which). The chain combines TRBV6-1 with TRBJ2-1, with D perhaps TRBD2 (5 bases). This CDR3 is CASLSGDSYNEQFF. DNA of the CDR3: TGTGCCAGTCTGTCCGGGGACTCCTACAATGAGCAGTTCTTC.